This is a list of T cell receptor beta chains from one sample in a study of blood T cell repertoires in COVID-19. TCRdb keeps only in-frame clones here, not all; method: immunoSEQ multiplex PCR. This table has fewer than 25,000 clones, about 91% appearing once. Material for sequencing was peripheral blood. The receptors originated from a woman between 65 and 79 years old with active COVID-19. Each CDR3 is given with its conserved first and last residue. D genes are given only for firm matches. Where a row states a size, it is once, few, many or the class of an expanded clone; other rows omit it.

D: NA; size: NA; J: TRBJ1-1; V: TRBV11-3; CDR3: CASSFAGSTEAFF; DNA: TGTGCCAGCAGCTTTGCTGGCAGCACTGAAGCTTTCTTT
D: NA; size: NA; J: TRBJ1-5; V: TRBV6-2/TRBV6-3; CDR3: CASSTGLEQPQHF; DNA: TGTGCCAGCAGTACAGGGTTGGAGCAGCCCCAGCATTTT
D: NA; size: NA; J: TRBJ2-5; V: TRBV27; CDR3: CASSLLTGVGQTQYF; DNA: TGTGCCAGCAGTTTATTAACGGGAGTGGGGCAGACCCAGTACTTC
D: TRBD1; size: NA; J: TRBJ1-2; V: TRBV3-1/TRBV3-2; CDR3: CASSQGTGGYGYTF; DNA: TGTGCCAGCAGCCAGGGTACAGGGGGCTATGGCTACACCTTC
D: TRBD2; size: NA; J: TRBJ2-1; V: TRBV5-1; CDR3: CASSFGLAASSYNEQFF; DNA: TGCGCCAGCAGCTTCGGACTAGCGGCGAGCTCCTACAATGAGCAGTTCTTC
D: TRBD1; size: NA; J: TRBJ2-4; V: TRBV10-3; CDR3: CAISETRQGVRAKNIQYF; DNA: TGTGCCATCAGTGAGACCCGACAGGGGGTGAGAGCCAAAAACATTCAGTACTTC
D: NA; size: NA; J: TRBJ2-3; V: TRBV6-5; CDR3: CASIMTPLSTDTQYF; DNA: TGTGCCAGCATCATGACACCGCTTAGCACAGATACGCAGTATTTT
D: TRBD1; size: once; J: TRBJ1-5; V: TRBV25-1; CDR3: CASSDTRTGGMNQPQHF; DNA: TGTGCCAGCAGTGACACCAGGACAGGGGGAATGAATCAGCCCCAGCATTTT
D: TRBD1; size: NA; J: TRBJ1-1; V: TRBV6-5; CDR3: CASSRQGETEAFF; DNA: TGTGCCAGCAGCAGACAGGGAGAAACTGAAGCTTTCTTT
D: TRBD2; size: NA; J: TRBJ2-1; V: TRBV4-2; CDR3: CASSQGAGGPWNEQFF; DNA: TGTGCCAGCAGCCAAGGGGCGGGAGGGCCTTGGAATGAGCAGTTCTTC
D: NA; size: NA; J: TRBJ1-5; V: TRBV3-1/TRBV3-2; CDR3: CASSQGWAVNQPQHF; DNA: TGTGCCAGCAGCCAAGGATGGGCAGTCAATCAGCCCCAGCATTTT
D: TRBD2; size: NA; J: TRBJ2-1; V: TRBV29-1; CDR3: CSVPTGSGGYNEQFF; DNA: TGCAGCGTCCCGACGGGTAGCGGGGGTTACAATGAGCAGTTCTTC
D: NA; size: NA; J: TRBJ1-1; V: TRBV18; CDR3: CASSLQGGGDTEAFF; DNA: TGTGCCAGCTCCCTCCAAGGGGGGGGTGATACTGAAGCTTTCTTT
D: NA; size: NA; J: TRBJ2-1; V: TRBV7-8; CDR3: CASTILGERNEQFF; DNA: TGTGCCAGCACTATTCTTGGGGAGCGGAATGAGCAGTTCTTC
D: TRBD2; size: NA; J: TRBJ2-3; V: TRBV18; CDR3: CASSPGLAGGTDTQYF; DNA: TGTGCCAGCTCACCGGGACTAGCGGGGGGCACAGATACGCAGTATTTT
D: NA; size: NA; J: TRBJ2-3; V: TRBV3-1/TRBV3-2; CDR3: CASSQGQAPTDTQYF; DNA: TGTGCCAGCAGCCAAGGGCAGGCGCCCACAGATACGCAGTATTTT
D: TRBD1; size: NA; J: TRBJ2-7; V: TRBV27; CDR3: CASSLSTGGNEQYF; DNA: TGTGCCAGCAGTTTATCGACAGGGGGAAACGAGCAGTACTTC
D: NA; size: few; J: TRBJ1-3; V: TRBV30; CDR3: CAWTLGQPSLNTIYF; DNA: TGTGCCTGGACCTTAGGACAGCCGAGCCTAAACACCATATATTTT
D: NA; size: few; J: TRBJ2-3; V: TRBV7-6; CDR3: CASSSGLTGTDTQYF; DNA: TGTGCCAGCAGCTCCGGGCTGACAGGCACAGATACGCAGTATTTT
D: TRBD2; size: NA; J: TRBJ2-1; V: TRBV2; CDR3: CASRAGTSGGYYNEQFF; DNA: TGTGCCAGCAGGGCCGGGACTAGCGGGGGTTACTACAATGAGCAGTTCTTC
D: TRBD2; size: NA; J: TRBJ2-4; V: TRBV7-9; CDR3: CASSPPGRTKNIQYF; DNA: TGTGCCAGCAGCCCACCCGGGAGGACCAAAAACATTCAGTACTTC
D: NA; size: NA; J: TRBJ2-2; V: TRBV15; CDR3: CATSSRLDSGELFF; DNA: TGTGCCACCAGCAGCAGACTTGACTCCGGGGAGCTGTTTTTT
D: TRBD2; size: NA; J: TRBJ2-1; V: TRBV7-2; CDR3: CASSLAGGEQFF; DNA: TGTGCCAGCAGCCTAGCGGGAGGTGAGCAGTTCTTC
D: NA; size: once; J: TRBJ1-2; V: TRBV28; CDR3: CASSFGGAKGYTF; DNA: TGTGCCAGCAGTTTCGGGGGGGCTAAGGGCTACACCTTC
D: TRBD1; size: NA; J: TRBJ2-1; V: TRBV28; CDR3: CASRTGGTEQFF; DNA: TGTGCCAGCAGGACAGGGGGCACTGAGCAGTTCTTC
D: TRBD1; size: NA; J: TRBJ1-2; V: TRBV5-4; CDR3: CASSAGGQGQYGYTF; DNA: TGTGCCAGCAGCGCGGGGGGACAGGGCCAATATGGCTACACCTTC
D: TRBD1; size: NA; J: TRBJ1-2; V: TRBV5-1; CDR3: CASSREGQDYGYTF; DNA: TGCGCCAGCAGCCGAGAGGGACAGGACTATGGCTACACCTTC
D: NA; size: NA; J: TRBJ2-2; V: TRBV10-2; CDR3: CASSESDYLTGELFF; DNA: TGCGCCAGCAGTGAGTCGGACTACTTAACCGGGGAGCTGTTTTTT
D: TRBD2; size: NA; J: TRBJ2-1; V: TRBV3-1/TRBV3-2; CDR3: CASSQGVSSGTNNEQFF; DNA: TGTGCCAGCAGCCAAGGGGTCTCTAGCGGGACTAACAATGAGCAGTTCTTC
D: TRBD2; size: NA; J: TRBJ2-7; V: TRBV3-1/TRBV3-2; CDR3: CASSQVPGLASYEQYF; DNA: TGTGCCAGCAGCCAAGTCCCGGGACTAGCCTCCTACGAGCAGTACTTC
D: TRBD1; size: NA; J: TRBJ1-1; V: TRBV6-2/TRBV6-3; CDR3: CASSYSLTGGGEAFF; DNA: TGTGCCAGCAGTTACTCCCTGACAGGGGGCGGTGAAGCTTTCTTT
D: NA; size: NA; J: TRBJ2-5; V: TRBV5-7; CDR3: CASSKIQGRETQYF; DNA: TGTGCCAGCAGCAAGATACAGGGTCGAGAGACCCAGTACTTC
D: TRBD1; size: NA; J: TRBJ2-3; V: TRBV7-7; CDR3: CASSTGTGVLDTQYF; DNA: TGTGCTAGCAGCACCGGGACAGGGGTATTAGATACGCAGTATTTT
D: TRBD2; size: NA; J: TRBJ2-1; V: TRBV7-9; CDR3: CASSWRTSGSGEQFF; DNA: TGTGCCAGCAGCTGGAGGACTAGCGGGAGTGGGGAGCAGTTCTTC
D: NA; size: NA; J: TRBJ1-3; V: TRBV4-1; CDR3: CASSQPMGSTIYF; DNA: TGCGCCAGCAGCCAGCCCATGGGGAGCACCATATATTTT
D: TRBD1; size: few; J: TRBJ2-2; V: TRBV5-1; CDR3: CATTYEGALNTGELFF; DNA: TGCGCCACCACATACGAGGGGGCCCTGAACACCGGGGAGCTGTTTTTT
D: TRBD2; size: NA; J: TRBJ2-7; V: TRBV5-4; CDR3: CASSLGGGRPAEQYF; DNA: TGTGCCAGCAGCTTGGGAGGCGGGAGGCCCGCCGAGCAGTACTTC
D: NA; size: NA; J: TRBJ1-5; V: TRBV13; CDR3: CASSLGGRVQPQHF; DNA: TGTGCCAGCAGCTTAGGCGGCAGGGTACAGCCCCAGCATTTT
D: TRBD2; size: NA; J: TRBJ2-1; V: TRBV7-6; CDR3: CASSSTLAGFTYNEQFF; DNA: TGTGCCAGCAGCTCGACCCTAGCGGGATTCACCTACAATGAGCAGTTCTTC
D: TRBD2; size: NA; J: TRBJ2-1; V: TRBV4-1; CDR3: CASSQSGLAGVGSYNEQFF; DNA: TGCGCCAGCAGCCAATCAGGACTAGCGGGAGTTGGATCCTACAATGAGCAGTTCTTC
D: NA; size: NA; J: TRBJ2-1; V: TRBV6-4; CDR3: CASSDGPSPVRQFF; DNA: TGTGCCAGCAGTGACGGGCCTAGCCCAGTACGGCAGTTCTTC
D: NA; size: NA; J: TRBJ2-7; V: TRBV7-2; CDR3: CASSVVPGYEQYF; DNA: TGTGCCAGCAGCGTGGTGCCGGGTTACGAGCAGTACTTC
D: TRBD1; size: NA; J: TRBJ2-7; V: TRBV29-1; CDR3: CSVEGQVEQYF; DNA: TGCAGCGTTGAGGGACAGGTCGAGCAGTACTTC
D: TRBD1; size: NA; J: TRBJ2-2; V: TRBV18; CDR3: CASSPGTGGSGELFF; DNA: TGTGCCAGCTCACCCGGGACAGGGGGCTCCGGGGAGCTGTTTTTT
D: TRBD2; size: NA; J: TRBJ2-7; V: TRBV5-5; CDR3: CASSFFAGAYEQYF; DNA: TGTGCCAGCAGCTTCTTTGCGGGAGCCTACGAGCAGTACTTC
D: TRBD1; size: NA; J: TRBJ1-5; V: TRBV7-2; CDR3: CASSTQGQGGPQHF; DNA: TGTGCCAGCAGCACGCAGGGACAGGGGGGGCCCCAGCATTTT
D: TRBD1; size: NA; J: TRBJ1-5; V: TRBV6-2/TRBV6-3; CDR3: CASSFARGLDQPQHF; DNA: TGTGCCAGCAGTTTCGCCAGGGGGCTGGATCAGCCCCAGCATTTT
D: TRBD1; size: NA; J: TRBJ2-5; V: TRBV9; CDR3: CASSVGQQQETQYF; DNA: TGTGCCAGCAGCGTGGGACAGCAACAAGAGACCCAGTACTTC
D: NA; size: NA; J: TRBJ1-1; V: TRBV4-1; CDR3: CASSRGAGADTEAFF; DNA: TGCGCCAGCAGTCGGGGGGCAGGGGCGGACACTGAAGCTTTCTTT
D: TRBD1; size: NA; J: TRBJ1-6; V: TRBV27; CDR3: CASSLTGGGSPLHF; DNA: TGTGCCAGCAGTTTAACAGGGGGAGGGTCACCCCTCCACTTT
D: NA; size: NA; J: TRBJ2-7; V: TRBV4-1; CDR3: CASSQGDSSYEQYF; DNA: TGCGCCAGCAGCCAAGGAGACAGCTCCTACGAGCAGTACTTC
D: NA; size: NA; J: TRBJ2-7; V: TRBV19; CDR3: CASSIIRGAGSEQYF; DNA: TGTGCCAGTAGTATAATCCGGGGGGCCGGCTCCGAGCAGTACTTC
D: TRBD1; size: NA; J: TRBJ2-3; V: TRBV9; CDR3: CASKVGTGLSDTQYF; DNA: TGTGCCAGCAAAGTAGGGACAGGGCTATCAGATACGCAGTATTTT
D: TRBD1; size: once; J: TRBJ2-7; V: TRBV6-5; CDR3: CASSTRQGHEQYF; DNA: TGTGCCAGCAGTACCCGACAGGGCCACGAGCAGTACTTC